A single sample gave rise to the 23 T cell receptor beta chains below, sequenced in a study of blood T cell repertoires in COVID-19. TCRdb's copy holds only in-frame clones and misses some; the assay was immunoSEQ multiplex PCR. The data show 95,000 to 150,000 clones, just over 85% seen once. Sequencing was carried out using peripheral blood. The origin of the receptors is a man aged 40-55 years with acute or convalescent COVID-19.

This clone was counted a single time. The CDR3 DNA is TGTGCCAGCAGTCCCGGGACAGACTTTTTTGGACCGTACTTC. This encodes CASSPGTDFFGPYF. The V and J genes are TRBV6-5 and TRBJ2-7, with 7 nucleotides matching TRBD1. Germline values: CDR1 MNHEY, CDR2 SVGAGI. This CDR3 has 14 amino acids. J lost 12 bases, V lost 5 bases, and 16 bases had no gene match.

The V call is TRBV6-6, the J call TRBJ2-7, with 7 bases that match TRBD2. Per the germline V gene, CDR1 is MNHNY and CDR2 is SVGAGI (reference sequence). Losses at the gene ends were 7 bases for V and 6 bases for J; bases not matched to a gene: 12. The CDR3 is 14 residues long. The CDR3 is CASTKLGGGPEQYF. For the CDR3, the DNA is TGTGCCAGCACCAAACTGGGGGGAGGGCCCGAGCAGTACTTC.

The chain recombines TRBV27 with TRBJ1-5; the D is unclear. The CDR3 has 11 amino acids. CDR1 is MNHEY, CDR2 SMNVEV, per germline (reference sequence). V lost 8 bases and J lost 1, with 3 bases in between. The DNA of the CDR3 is TGTGCCAGCCCGAGCAATCAGCCCCAGCATTTT. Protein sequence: CASPSNQPQHF.

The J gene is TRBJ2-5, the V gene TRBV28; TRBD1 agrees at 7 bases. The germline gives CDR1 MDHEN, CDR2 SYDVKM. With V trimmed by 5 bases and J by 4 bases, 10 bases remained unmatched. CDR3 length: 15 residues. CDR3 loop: CASSITVTGRETQYF. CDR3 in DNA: TGTGCCAGCAGTATAACTGTGACAGGGAGAGAGACCCAGTACTTC. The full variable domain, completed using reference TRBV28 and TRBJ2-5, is DVKVTQSSRYLVKRTGEKVFLECVQDMDHENMFWYRQDPGLGLRLIYFSYDVKMKEKGDIPEGYSVSREKKERFSLILESASTNQTSMYLCASSITVTGRETQYFGPGTRLLVL.

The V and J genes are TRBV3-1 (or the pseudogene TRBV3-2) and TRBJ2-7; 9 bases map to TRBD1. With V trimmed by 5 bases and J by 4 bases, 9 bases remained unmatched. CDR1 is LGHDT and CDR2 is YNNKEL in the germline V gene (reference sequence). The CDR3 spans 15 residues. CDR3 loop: CASSYPGTGRYEQYF. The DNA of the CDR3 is TGTGCCAGCAGCTACCCCGGGACAGGGAGGTACGAGCAGTACTTC.

The DNA of the CDR3 is TGTGCCACCAGTGAGGGCAGGGGATGGGGAACAGATACGCAGTATTTT. Translation: CATSEGRGWGTDTQYF. The chain couples TRBV24-1 to TRBJ2-3; D might be TRBD1 (6 bases). V shed 4 bases and J shed 3 bases, with 16 bases lying between them. This CDR3 spans 16 amino acids. Per the germline V gene, CDR1 is KGHDR and CDR2 is SFDVKD.

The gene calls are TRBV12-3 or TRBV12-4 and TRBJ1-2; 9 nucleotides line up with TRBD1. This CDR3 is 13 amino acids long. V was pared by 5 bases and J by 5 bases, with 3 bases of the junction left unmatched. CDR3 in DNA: TGTGCCAGCAGTACAGGGGGCGCTTATGGCTACACCTTC. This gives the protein CASSTGGAYGYTF.

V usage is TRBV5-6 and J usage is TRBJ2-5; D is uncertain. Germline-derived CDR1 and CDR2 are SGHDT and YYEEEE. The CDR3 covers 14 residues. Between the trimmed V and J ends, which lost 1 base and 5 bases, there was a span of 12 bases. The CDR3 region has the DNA TGTGCCAGCAGCTTGATGGCTAGTAAGGAGACCCAGTACTTC. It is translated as CASSLMASKETQYF.

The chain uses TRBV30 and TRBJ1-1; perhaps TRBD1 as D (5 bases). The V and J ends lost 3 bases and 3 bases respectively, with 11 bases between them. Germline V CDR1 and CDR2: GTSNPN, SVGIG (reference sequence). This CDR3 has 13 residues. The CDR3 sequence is CAWRRGSDTEAFF. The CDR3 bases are TGTGCCTGGAGGCGGGGCTCGGACACTGAAGCTTTCTTT. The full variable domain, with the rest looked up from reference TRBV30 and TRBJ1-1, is SQTIHQWPATLVQPVGSPLSLECTVEGTSNPNLYWYRQAAGRGLQLLFYSVGIGQISSEVPQNLSASRPQDRQFILSSKKLLLSDSGFYLCAWRRGSDTEAFFGQGTRLTVV.

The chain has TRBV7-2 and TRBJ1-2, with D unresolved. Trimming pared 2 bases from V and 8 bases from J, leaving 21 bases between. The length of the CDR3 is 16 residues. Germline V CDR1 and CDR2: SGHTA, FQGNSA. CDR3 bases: TGTGCCAGCAGCTTACCCGGTCCCGGCGGTCCCGAGGGCTACACCTTC. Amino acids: CASSLPGPGGPEGYTF. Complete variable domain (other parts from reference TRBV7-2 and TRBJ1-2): GAGVSQSPSNKVTEKGKDVELRCDPISGHTALYWYRQSLGQGLEFLIYFQGNSAPDKSGLPSDRFSAERTGGSVSTLTIQRTQQEDSAVYLCASSLPGPGGPEGYTFGSGTRLTVV.

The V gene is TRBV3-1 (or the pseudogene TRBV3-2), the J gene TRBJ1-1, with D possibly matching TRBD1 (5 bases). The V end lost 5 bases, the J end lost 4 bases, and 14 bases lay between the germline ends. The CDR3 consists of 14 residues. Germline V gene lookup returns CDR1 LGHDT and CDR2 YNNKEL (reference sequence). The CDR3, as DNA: TGTGCCAGCAGCTCAATAGGGGTTGGCACTGAAGCTTTCTTT. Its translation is CASSSIGVGTEAFF.

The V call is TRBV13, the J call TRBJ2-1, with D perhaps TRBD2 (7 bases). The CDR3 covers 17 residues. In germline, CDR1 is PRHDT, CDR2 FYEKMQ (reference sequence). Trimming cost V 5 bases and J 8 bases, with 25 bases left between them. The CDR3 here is CASSPKGGGSAGDEQFF. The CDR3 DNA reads TGTGCCAGCAGCCCAAAGGGGGGCGGGAGCGCAGGAGATGAGCAGTTCTTC. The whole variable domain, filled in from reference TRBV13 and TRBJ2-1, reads AAGVIQSPRHLIKEKRETATLKCYPIPRHDTVYWYQQGPGQDPQFLISFYEKMQSDKGSIPDRFSAQQFSDYHSELNMSSLELGDSALYFCASSPKGGGSAGDEQFFGPGTRLTVL.

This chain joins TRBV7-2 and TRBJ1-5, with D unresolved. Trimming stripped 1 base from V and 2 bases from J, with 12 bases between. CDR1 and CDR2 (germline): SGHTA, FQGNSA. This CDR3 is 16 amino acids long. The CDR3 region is CASSLVPGVGNQPQHF. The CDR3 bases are TGTGCCAGCAGCTTAGTACCGGGAGTGGGCAATCAGCCCCAGCATTTT.

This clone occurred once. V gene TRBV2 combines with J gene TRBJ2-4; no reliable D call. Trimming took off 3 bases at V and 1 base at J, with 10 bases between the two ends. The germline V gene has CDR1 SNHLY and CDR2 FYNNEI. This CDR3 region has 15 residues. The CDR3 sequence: CASSDSPTAKNIQYF. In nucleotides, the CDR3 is TGTGCCAGCAGTGACTCCCCGACTGCCAAAAACATTCAGTACTTC.

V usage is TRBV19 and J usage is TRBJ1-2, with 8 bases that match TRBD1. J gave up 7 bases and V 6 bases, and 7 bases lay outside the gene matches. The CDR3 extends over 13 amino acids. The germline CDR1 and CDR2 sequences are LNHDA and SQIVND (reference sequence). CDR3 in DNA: TGTGCCAGTAGCCATGACAGGGGAGGTGGCTACACCTTC. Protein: CASSHDRGGGYTF. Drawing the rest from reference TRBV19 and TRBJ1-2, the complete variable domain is DGGITQSPKYLFRKEGQNVTLSCEQNLNHDAMYWYRQDPGQGLRLIYYSQIVNDFQKGDIAEGYSVSREKKESFPLTVTSAQKNPTAFYLCASSHDRGGGYTFGSGTRLTVV.

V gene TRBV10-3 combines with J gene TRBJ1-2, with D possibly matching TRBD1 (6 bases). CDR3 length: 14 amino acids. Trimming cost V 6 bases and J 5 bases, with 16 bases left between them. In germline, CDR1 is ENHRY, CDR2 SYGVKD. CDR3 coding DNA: TGTGCCATCAGGGGGACAATTCTAGGGTATGGCTACACCTTC. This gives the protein CAIRGTILGYGYTF.

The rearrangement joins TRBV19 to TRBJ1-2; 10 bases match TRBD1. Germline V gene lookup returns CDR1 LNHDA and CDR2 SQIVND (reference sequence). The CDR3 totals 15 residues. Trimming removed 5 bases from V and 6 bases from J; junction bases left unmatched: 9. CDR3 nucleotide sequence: TGTGCCAGTAGTGCCCCGACAGGGGGCTGGAATGGCTACACCTTC. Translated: CASSAPTGGWNGYTF.

The CDR3 loop reads CSVEPGLADTQYF. DNA of the CDR3: TGCAGCGTCGAACCCGGACTAGCGGATACGCAGTATTTT. The chain links TRBV29-1 to TRBJ2-3; 9 bases are a match to TRBD2. Germline CDR1 and CDR2: SQVTM and ANQGSEA. CDR3 length equals 13 residues. V gave up 6 bases and J gave up 6 bases; unmatched junction bases: 7.

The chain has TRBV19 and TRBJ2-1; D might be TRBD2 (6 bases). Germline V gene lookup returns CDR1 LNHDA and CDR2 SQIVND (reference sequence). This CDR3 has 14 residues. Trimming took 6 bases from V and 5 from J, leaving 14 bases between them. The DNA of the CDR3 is TGTGCCAGTAGGCCGGGACTTGACCACAATGAGCAGTTCTTC. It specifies CASRPGLDHNEQFF.

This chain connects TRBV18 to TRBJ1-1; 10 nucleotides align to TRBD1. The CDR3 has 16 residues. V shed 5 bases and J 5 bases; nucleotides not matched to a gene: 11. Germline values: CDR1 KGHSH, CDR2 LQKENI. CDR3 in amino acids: CASSSRQGASVTEAFF. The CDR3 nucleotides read TGTGCCAGCTCATCCCGACAGGGGGCGTCGGTAACTGAAGCTTTCTTT.

The CDR3 nucleotides are TGCGCCAGCAGCCAAGAGGGGCGGGGTGAATGGGATACGCAGTATTTT. Protein: CASSQEGRGEWDTQYF. The rearrangement uses TRBV4-1 and TRBJ2-3; a weak D match, TRBD2 (6 bases). The CDR3 is 16 amino acids. Between the trimmed V and J ends, which lost 0 bases and 6 bases, there was a span of 16 bases. Germline CDR1 reads MGHRA; CDR2 reads YSYEKL.

CDR3 DNA: TGCGCCAGCAGCGCAGGGACAGGCCGTACTAACTATGGCTACACCTTC. Translated: CASSAGTGRTNYGYTF. The chain links TRBV5-1 to TRBJ1-2; 8 nucleotides line up with TRBD1. Looked up from germline, CDR1 is SGHRS and CDR2 is YFSETQ. The trim removed 4 bases at V and 0 bases at J, leaving 8 bases unmatched. The length of the CDR3 is 16 residues. Full variable domain (remainder filled in from reference TRBV5-1 and TRBJ1-2): KAGVTQTPRYLIKTRGQQVTLSCSPISGHRSVSWYQQTPGQGLQFLFEYFSETQRNKGNFPGRFSGRQFSNSRSEMNVSTLELGDSALYLCASSAGTGRTNYGYTFGSGTRLTVV.

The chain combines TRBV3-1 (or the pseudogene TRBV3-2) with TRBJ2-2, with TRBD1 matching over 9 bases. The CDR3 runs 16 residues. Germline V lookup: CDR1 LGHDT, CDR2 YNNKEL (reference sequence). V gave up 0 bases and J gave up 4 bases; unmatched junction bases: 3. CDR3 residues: CASSQDRQGGTGELFF. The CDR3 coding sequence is TGTGCCAGCAGCCAAGATAGACAGGGGGGCACCGGGGAGCTGTTTTTT.